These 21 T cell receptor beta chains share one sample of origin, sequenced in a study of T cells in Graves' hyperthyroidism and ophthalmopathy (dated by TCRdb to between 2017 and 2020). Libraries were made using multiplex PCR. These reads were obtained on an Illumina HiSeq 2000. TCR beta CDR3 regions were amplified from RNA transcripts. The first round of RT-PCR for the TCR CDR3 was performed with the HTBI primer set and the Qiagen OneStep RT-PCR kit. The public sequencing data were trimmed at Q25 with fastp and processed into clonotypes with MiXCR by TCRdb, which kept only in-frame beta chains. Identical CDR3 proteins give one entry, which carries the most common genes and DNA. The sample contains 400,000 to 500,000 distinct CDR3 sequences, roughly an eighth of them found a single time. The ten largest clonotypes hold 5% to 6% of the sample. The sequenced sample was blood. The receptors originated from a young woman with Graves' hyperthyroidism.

The CDR3 is CASSPDTDRPSTDTQYF. CDR3 sequence (DNA): TGTGCCAGCAGCCCAGATACGGACAGGCCCAGCACAGATACGCAGTATTTT. The V gene is TRBV9, the J gene TRBJ2-3; TRBD1 aligns across 7 bases. After removal of 4 bases from V and 0 bases from J, the junction contained 11 bases not matched to a gene. This CDR3 spans 17 amino acids. Germline V lookup: CDR1 SGDLS, CDR2 YYNGEE. Complete variable domain (other parts from reference TRBV9 and TRBJ2-3): DSGVTQTPKHLITATGQRVTLRCSPRSGDLSVYWYQQSLDQGLQFLIQYYNGEERAKGNILERFSAQQFPDLHSELNLSSLELGDSALYFCASSPDTDRPSTDTQYFGPGTRLTVL.

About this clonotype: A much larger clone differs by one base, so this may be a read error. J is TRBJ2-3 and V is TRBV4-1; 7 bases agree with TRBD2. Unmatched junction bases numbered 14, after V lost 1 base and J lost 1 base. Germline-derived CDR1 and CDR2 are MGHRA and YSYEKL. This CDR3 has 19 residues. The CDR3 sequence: CASSQVTIGGSSGTDTQYF. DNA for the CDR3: TGCGCCAGCAGCCAAGTTACGATTGGCGGGAGCTCCGGCACAGATACGCAGTATTTT.

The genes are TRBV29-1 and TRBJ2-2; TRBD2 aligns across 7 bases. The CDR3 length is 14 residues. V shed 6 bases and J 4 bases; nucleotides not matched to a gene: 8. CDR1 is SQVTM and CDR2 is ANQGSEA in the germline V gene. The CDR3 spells CSVESGMSTGELFF. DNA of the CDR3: TGCAGCGTAGAAAGCGGGATGAGCACCGGGGAGCTGTTTTTT.

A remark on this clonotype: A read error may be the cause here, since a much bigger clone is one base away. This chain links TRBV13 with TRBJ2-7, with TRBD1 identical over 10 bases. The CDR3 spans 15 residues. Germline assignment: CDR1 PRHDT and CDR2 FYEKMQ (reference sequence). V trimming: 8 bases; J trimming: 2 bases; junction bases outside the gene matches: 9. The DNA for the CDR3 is TGTGCCAGCTCCCACCCGGGACAGGGGACCTACGAGCAGTACTTC. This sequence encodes CASSHPGQGTYEQYF.

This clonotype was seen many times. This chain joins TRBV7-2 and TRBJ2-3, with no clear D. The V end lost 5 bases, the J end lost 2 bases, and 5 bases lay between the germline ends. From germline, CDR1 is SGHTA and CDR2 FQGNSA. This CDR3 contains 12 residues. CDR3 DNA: TGTGCCAGCAGCAGAACCACAGATACGCAGTATTTT. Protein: CASSRTTDTQYF.

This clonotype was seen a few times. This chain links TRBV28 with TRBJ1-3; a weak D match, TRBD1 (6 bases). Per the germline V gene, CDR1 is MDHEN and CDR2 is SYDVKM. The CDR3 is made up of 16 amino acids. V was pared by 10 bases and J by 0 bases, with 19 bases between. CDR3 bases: TGTGCCACCAACCCGACAGGATTTTACTCTGGAAACACCATATATTTT. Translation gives CATNPTGFYSGNTIYF.

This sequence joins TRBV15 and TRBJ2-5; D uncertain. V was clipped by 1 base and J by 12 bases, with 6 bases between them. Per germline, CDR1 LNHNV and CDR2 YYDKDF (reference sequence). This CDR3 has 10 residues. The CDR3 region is CATSRGIEYF. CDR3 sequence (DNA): TGTGCCACCAGCAGAGGTATTGAGTACTTC.

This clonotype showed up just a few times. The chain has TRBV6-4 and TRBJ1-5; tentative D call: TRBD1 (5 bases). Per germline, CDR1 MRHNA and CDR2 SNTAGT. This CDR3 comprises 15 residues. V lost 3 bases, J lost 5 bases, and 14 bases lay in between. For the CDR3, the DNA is TGTGCCAGCAGTGAATCGGGGGACCCGCATCAGCCCCAGCATTTT. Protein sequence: CASSESGDPHQPQHF.

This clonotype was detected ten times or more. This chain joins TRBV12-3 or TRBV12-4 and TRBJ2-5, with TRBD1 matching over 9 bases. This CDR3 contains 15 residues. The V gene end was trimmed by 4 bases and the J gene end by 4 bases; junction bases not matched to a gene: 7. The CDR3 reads CASSSTGGETETQYF. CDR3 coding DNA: TGTGCCAGCAGTTCTACAGGGGGCGAAACAGAGACCCAGTACTTC.

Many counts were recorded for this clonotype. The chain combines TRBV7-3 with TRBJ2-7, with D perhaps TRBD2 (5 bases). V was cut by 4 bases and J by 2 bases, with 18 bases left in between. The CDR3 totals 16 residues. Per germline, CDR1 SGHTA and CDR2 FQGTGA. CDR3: CASSCPRLAGPYEQYF. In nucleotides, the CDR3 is TGTGCCAGCAGCTGCCCGAGGCTAGCAGGTCCCTACGAGCAGTACTTC.

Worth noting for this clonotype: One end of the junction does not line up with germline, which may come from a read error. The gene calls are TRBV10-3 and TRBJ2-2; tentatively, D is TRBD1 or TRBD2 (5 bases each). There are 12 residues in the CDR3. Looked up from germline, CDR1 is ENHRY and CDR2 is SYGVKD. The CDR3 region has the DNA TGTGCCATCAGTGATATAAGAGGGGAGTTGTTTTTT. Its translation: CAISDIRGELFF.

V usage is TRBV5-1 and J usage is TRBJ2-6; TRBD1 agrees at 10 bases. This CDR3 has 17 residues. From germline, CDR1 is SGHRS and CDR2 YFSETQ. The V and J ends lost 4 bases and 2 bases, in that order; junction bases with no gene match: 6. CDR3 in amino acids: CASSLDRGRPGANVLTF. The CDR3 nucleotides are TGCGCCAGCAGCCTGGACAGGGGGAGGCCTGGGGCCAACGTCCTGACTTTC.

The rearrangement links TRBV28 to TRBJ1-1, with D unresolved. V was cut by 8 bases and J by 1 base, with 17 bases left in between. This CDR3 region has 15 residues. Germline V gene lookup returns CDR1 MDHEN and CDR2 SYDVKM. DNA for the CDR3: TGTGCCAGCCTCGAGCGGGGATCGGAGAACACTGAAGCTTTCTTT. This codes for CASLERGSENTEAFF.

CDR3 in amino acids: CASSQPDRAGYTF. For the CDR3, the DNA is TGTGCCAGCAGCCAACCGGACAGGGCGGGCTACACCTTC. The chain links TRBV3-1 to TRBJ1-2; TRBD1 agrees at 8 bases. CDR1 LGHDT and CDR2 YNNKEL come from the germline V gene (reference sequence). There are 13 residues in the CDR3. V gave up 2 bases and J gave up 8 bases; unmatched junction bases: 4.

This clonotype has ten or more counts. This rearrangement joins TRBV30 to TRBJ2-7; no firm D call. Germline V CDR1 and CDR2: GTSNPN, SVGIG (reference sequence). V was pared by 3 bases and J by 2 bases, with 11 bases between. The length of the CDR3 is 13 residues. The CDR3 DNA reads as TGTGCCTGGAGGAACCGGGCCGCCTACGAGCAGTACTTC. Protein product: CAWRNRAAYEQYF.

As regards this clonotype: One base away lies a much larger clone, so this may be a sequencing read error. The CDR3 nucleotides read TGTGCCAGCAGCTTAAACCGACTAGCGGAAACCCAAGAGACCCAGTACTTC. Amino acids: CASSLNRLAETQETQYF. The chain links TRBV11-2 to TRBJ2-5, with 9 bases fitting TRBD2. CDR1 is SGHAT, CDR2 FQNNGV, per germline. The CDR3 is made up of 17 amino acids. Unmatched junction bases numbered 8, after V lost 2 bases and J lost 1 base.

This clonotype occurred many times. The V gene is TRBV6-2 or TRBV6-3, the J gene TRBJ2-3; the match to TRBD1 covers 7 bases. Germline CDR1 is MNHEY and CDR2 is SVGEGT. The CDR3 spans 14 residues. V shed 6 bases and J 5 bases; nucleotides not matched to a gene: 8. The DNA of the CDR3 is TGTGCCAGCAGGGAGCCTCAGGGGGAAGATACGCAGTATTTT. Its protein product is CASREPQGEDTQYF.

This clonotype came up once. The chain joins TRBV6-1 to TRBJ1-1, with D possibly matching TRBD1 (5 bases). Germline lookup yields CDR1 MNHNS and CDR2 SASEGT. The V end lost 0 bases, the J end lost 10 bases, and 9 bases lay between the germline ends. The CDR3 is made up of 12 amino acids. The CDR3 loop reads CASSEAQGSAFF. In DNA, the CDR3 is TGTGCCAGCAGTGAAGCCCAGGGATCAGCTTTCTTT.

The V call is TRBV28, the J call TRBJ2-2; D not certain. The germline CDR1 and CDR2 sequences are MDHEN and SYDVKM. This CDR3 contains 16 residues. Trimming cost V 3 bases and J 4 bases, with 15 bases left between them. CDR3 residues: CASSFGQSPVTGELFF. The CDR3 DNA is TGTGCCAGCAGTTTCGGGCAGTCCCCAGTCACCGGGGAGCTGTTTTTT. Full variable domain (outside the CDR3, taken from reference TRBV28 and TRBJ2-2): DVKVTQSSRYLVKRTGEKVFLECVQDMDHENMFWYRQDPGLGLRLIYFSYDVKMKEKGDIPEGYSVSREKKERFSLILESASTNQTSMYLCASSFGQSPVTGELFFGEGSRLTVL.

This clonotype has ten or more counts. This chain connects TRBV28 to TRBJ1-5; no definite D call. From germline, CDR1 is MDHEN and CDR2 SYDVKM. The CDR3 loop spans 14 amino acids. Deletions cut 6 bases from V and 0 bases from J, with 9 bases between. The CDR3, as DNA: TGTGCCAGCAGCCCCCACAGTAGCAATCAGCCCCAGCATTTT. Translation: CASSPHSSNQPQHF.

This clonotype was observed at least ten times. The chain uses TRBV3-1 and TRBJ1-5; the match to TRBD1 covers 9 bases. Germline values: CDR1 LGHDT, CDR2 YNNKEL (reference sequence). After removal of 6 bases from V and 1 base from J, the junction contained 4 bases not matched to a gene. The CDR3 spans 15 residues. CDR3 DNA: TGTGCCAGCAGTTACGGGACAGGGAGCAATCAGCCCCAGCATTTT. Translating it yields CASSYGTGSNQPQHF. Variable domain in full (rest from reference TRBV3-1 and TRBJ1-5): DTAVSQTPKYLVTQMGNDKSIKCEQNLGHDTMYWYKQDSKKFLKIMFSYNNKELIINETVPNRFSPKSPDKAHLNLHINSLELGDSAVYFCASSYGTGSNQPQHFGDGTRLSIL.